This entry features one TCR beta chain sequence. No antigen is known for it. The CDR3 has 13 amino acids. Germline CDR1 SGHRS, CDR2 YFSETQ. V gave up 3 bases and J gave up 10 bases; unmatched junction bases: 3. TCRdb called the 5' RACE reads again in MiXCR, with one record for every CDR3 protein. Among hundreds of thousands of distinct CDR3 sequences listed, 13% to 15% were seen once. The sample originates from a study of T-cell memory formation after mild COVID-19. Study outcomes and limitations: Pre-infection memory already had some responding clones, implying cross-reactive memory joined.

This TCR was recovered from a man aged 18-30 years who had mild COVID-19 (a few samples of this study predate the infection). Cell type and time point are not known. The sequenced sample was PBMCs or a T cell subset sorted from them (not recorded which). The J gene is TRBJ2-1, the V gene TRBV5-1; 11 nucleotides match TRBD2. The CDR3 reads CASSYPSGGEQFF. DNA of the CDR3: TGCGCCAGCAGCTACCCTAGCGGGGGGGAGCAGTTCTTC.